This T cell receptor (beta chain) stems from a study of T-cell reconstitution after alpha-beta-depleted transplantation in children (dated by TCRdb to the mid-2010s). General notes on the study: Using TCR repertoire profiling, the study followed T-cell immune reconstitution in a quantitative way in children after TCRalphabeta/CD19-depleted allogeneic hematopoietic cell transplantation.

What the work shows at the level of the full study, not this receptor alone: Over subsequent months, a decline in hyperexpanded clone frequencies was noted, and after one year, T-cell counts and TCRbeta diversity were mostly ascribed to newly produced T cells. The high TCRbeta diversity at day 60 in some patients was ascribed to recipient T cells and intrathymic progenitors that had survived conditioning. The apparently early recovery of alphabetaT-cell counts about two months after transplant reportedly depended on only several hundred rapidly expanded clones that came from non-depleted graft cells.

The treatment or condition label here, explained by the study, means: allogeneic hematopoietic cell transplantation with graft depleted of TCRalphabeta T cells and CD19 B cells. The children who served as transplant recipients had been given grafts of TCRalphabeta/CD19-depleted allogeneic hematopoietic cells. Note on this clonotype: It has no known antigen specificity. Base qualities are not provided; no much larger clone lies one nucleotide away.

V is reduced by 1 base and J by 4 bases, leaving a spacing of 12 bases between them. The germline V gene provides CDR1 SGHDN and CDR2 FVKESK. Spanning cysteine to phenylalanine, the CDR3 consists of 15 amino acids. Just the 45-base CDR3 DNA is kept, in frame starting at base 1. The protocol used for the library was PCR. The sample was run on an Illumina HiSeq 2500. TCR libraries were prepared with molecular barcoding, using unique molecular identifiers to normalize TCRbeta repertoire quantification. TCRdb passed the public sequencing reads through fastp at Q25 and MiXCR, retaining productive beta sequences. Rows are combined by CDR3 protein, so each entry shows the most common genes and DNA. The sample has over 200,000 distinct CDR3 sequences on record, around 9.2% of them singletons. The ten most abundant clones make up less than 40% of the sample.

Recombination connected TRBV14 to TRBJ2-3; TRBD2 might be the D gene, on 6 matching bases. The sample consisted of PBMCs, mostly from graft donor cells, taken 360 days after TCRalphabeta/CD19-depleted stem cell transplant. This receptor was taken from a male patient under 10 years old who had a stem cell transplant for acute myeloid leukemia, so the T cells may come from the graft donor. The CDR3 region has the sequence CASSQGQGGPDTQYF. In nucleotides, the sequence is TGTGCCAGCAGCCAAGGTCAAGGAGGGCCAGATACGCAGTATTTT.